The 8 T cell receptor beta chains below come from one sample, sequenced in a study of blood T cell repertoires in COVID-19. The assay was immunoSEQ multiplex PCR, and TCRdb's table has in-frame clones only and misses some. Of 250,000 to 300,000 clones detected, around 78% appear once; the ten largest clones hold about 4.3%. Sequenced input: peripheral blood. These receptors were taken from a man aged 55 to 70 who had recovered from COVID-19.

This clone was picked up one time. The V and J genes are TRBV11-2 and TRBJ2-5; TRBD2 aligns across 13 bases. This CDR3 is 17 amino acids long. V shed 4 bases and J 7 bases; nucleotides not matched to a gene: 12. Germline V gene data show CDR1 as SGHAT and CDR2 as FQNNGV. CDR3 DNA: TGTGCCAGCAGCTCGAAGACTAGCGGGGGGACCGCAGGGACCCAGTACTTC. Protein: CASSSKTSGGTAGTQYF.

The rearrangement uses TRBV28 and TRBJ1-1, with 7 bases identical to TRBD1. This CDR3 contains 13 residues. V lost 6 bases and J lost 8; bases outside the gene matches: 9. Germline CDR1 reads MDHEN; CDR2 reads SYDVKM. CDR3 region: CASRPHRQGEAFF. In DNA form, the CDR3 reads TGTGCCAGCAGACCACACCGACAGGGCGAAGCTTTCTTT.

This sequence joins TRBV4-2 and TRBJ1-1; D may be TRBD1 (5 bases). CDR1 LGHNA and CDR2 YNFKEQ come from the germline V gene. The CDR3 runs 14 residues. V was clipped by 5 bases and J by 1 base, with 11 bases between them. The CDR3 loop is CASSIGHQNTEAFF. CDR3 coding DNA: TGTGCCAGCAGCATTGGACACCAGAACACTGAAGCTTTCTTT.

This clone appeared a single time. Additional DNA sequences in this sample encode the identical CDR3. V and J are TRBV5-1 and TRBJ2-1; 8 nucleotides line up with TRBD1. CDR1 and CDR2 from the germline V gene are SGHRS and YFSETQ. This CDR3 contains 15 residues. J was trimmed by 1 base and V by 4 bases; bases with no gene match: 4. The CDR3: CASSPRDRSYNEQFF. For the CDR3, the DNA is TGCGCCAGCAGCCCCCGGGACAGGTCCTACAATGAGCAGTTCTTC.

As DNA, the CDR3 is TGTGCCAGCTCGCCCGACAGGGGATCTGGAAACACCATATATTTT. It is translated as CASSPDRGSGNTIYF. The chain couples TRBV18 to TRBJ1-3; TRBD1 agrees at 8 bases. The trim removed 6 bases at V and 1 base at J, leaving 5 bases unmatched. Germline loops: CDR1 KGHSH, CDR2 LQKENI. The CDR3 is 15 residues long.

CDR3 bases: TGTGCCAGCAGCTTTCAGGTCACCGGGGAGCTGTTTTTT. Residues: CASSFQVTGELFF. The gene calls are TRBV7-3 and TRBJ2-2; D is ambiguous. The germline V gene encodes CDR1 SGHTA and CDR2 FQGTGA. The CDR3 spans 13 residues. V was cut by 3 bases and J by 4 bases, with 6 bases left in between.

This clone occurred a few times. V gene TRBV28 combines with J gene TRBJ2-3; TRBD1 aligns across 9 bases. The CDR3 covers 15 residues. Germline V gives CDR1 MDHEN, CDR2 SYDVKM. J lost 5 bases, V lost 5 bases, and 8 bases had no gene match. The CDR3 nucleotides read TGTGCCAGCAGTGGCCGGGACAGGGCGGGAGATACGCAGTATTTT. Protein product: CASSGRDRAGDTQYF.

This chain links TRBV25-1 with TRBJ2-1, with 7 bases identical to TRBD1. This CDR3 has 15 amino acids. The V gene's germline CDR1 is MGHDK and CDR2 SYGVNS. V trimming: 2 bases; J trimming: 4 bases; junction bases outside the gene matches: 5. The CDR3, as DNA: TGTGCCAGCAGTGAAAACAGGGGATCGTACAATGAGCAGTTCTTC. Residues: CASSENRGSYNEQFF.